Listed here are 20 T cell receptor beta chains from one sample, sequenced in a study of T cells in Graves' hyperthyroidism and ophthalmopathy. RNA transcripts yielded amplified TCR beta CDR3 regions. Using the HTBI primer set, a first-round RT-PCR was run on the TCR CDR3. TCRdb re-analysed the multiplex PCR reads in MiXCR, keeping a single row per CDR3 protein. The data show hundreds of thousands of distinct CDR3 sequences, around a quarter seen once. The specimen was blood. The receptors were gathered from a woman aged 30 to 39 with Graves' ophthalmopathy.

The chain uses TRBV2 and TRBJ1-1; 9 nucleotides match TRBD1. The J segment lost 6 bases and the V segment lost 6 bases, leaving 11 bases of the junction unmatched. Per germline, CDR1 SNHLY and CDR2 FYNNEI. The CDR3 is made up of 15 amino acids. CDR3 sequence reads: CASRAGTGSTPEAFF. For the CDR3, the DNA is TGTGCCAGCAGGGCCGGGACAGGGTCCACGCCTGAAGCTTTCTTT.

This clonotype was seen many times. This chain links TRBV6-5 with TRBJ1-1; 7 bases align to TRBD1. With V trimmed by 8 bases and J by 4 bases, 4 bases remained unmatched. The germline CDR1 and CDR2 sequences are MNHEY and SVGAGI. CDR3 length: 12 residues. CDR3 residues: CASQQGRTEAFF. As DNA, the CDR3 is TGTGCCAGCCAACAGGGGCGCACTGAAGCTTTCTTT.

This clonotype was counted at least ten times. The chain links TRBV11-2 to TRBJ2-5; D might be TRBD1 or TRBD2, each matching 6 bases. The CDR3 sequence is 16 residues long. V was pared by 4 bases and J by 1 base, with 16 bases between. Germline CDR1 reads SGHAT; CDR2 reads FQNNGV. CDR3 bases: TGTGCCAGCAGCTACCCTGGAGGGGGACGCCAAGAGACCCAGTACTTC. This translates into CASSYPGGGRQETQYF.

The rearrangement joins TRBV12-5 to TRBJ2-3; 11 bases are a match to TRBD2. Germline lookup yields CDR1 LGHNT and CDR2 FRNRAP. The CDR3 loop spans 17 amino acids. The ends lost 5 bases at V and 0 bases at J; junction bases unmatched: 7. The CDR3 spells CASGTSGRGGSTDTQYF. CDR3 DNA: TGTGCTAGTGGTACTAGCGGGAGAGGGGGGAGCACAGATACGCAGTATTTT.

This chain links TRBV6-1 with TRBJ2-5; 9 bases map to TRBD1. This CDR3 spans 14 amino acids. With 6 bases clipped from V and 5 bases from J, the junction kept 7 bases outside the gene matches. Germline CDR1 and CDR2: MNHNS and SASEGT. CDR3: CASSWDRARETQYF. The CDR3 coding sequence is TGTGCCAGCAGCTGGGACAGGGCCAGGGAGACCCAGTACTTC.

The CDR3 region is CASSSPPTRSGSYEQYF. As DNA, the CDR3 is TGTGCCAGCAGTTCCCCGCCCACACGGAGTGGGTCCTACGAGCAGTACTTC. J is TRBJ2-7 and V is TRBV28; unclear D gene. The CDR3 has 17 residues. V lost 4 bases and J lost 1, with 20 bases in between. The germline gives CDR1 MDHEN, CDR2 SYDVKM.

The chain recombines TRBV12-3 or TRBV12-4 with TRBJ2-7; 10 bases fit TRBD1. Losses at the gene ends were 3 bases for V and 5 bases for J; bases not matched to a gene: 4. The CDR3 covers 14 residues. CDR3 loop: CASSFETGGNEQYF. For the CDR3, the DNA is TGTGCCAGCAGTTTTGAGACAGGGGGCAACGAGCAGTACTTC.

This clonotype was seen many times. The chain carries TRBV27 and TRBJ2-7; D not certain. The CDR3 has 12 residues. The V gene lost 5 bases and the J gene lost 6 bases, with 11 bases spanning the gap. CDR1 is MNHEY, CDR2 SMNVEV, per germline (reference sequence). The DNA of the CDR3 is TGTGCCAGCAGTGGCTGGGAACGCGAGCAGTACTTC. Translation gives CASSGWEREQYF.

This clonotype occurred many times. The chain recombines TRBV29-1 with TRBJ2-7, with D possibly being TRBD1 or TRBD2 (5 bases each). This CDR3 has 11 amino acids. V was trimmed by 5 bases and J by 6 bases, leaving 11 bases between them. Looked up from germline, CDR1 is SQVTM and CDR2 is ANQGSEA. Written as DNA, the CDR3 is TGCAGCGTTTGGGGGAGCCGCGAGCAGTACTTC. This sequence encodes CSVWGSREQYF.

The CDR3 DNA sequence: TGTGCCAGCAGTCCCCCACGGCAGGGGGCGGATGGCTACACCTTC. Its translation: CASSPPRQGADGYTF. The rearrangement links TRBV7-8 to TRBJ1-2, with 8 positions matching TRBD1. Germline V gene sequence: CDR1 SGHVS, CDR2 FQNEAQ. V was clipped by 6 bases and J by 6 bases; unmatched bases: 12. The CDR3 sequence is 15 residues long.

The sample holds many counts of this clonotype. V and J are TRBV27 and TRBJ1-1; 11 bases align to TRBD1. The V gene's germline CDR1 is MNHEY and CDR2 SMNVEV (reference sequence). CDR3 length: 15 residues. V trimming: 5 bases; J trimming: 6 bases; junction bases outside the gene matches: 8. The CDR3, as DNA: TGTGCCAGCAGTAGGGACAGGGGGTTGATGGCTGAAGCTTTCTTT. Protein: CASSRDRGLMAEAFF.

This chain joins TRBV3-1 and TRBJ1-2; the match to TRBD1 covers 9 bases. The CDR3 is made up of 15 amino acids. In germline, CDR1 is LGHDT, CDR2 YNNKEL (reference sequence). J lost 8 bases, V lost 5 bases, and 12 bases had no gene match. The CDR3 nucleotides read TGTGCCAGCAGCACCCCGGGACAGGGATTTATGGGCTACACCTTC. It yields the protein CASSTPGQGFMGYTF.

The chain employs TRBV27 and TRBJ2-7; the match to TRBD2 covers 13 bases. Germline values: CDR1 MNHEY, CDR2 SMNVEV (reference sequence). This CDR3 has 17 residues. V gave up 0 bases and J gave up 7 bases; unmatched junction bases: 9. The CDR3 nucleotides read TGTGCCAGCAGTTTATCAGTTCGGACTAGCGGGAGAAGGGAGCAGTACTTC. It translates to CASSLSVRTSGRREQYF.

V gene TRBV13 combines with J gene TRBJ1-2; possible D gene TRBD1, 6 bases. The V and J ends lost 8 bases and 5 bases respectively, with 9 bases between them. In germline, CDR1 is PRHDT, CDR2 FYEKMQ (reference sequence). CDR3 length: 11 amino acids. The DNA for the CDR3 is TGTGCCAGCCGGACAGCTTATGGCTACACCTTC. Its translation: CASRTAYGYTF. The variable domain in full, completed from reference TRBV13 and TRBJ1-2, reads AAGVIQSPRHLIKEKRETATLKCYPIPRHDTVYWYQQGPGQDPQFLISFYEKMQSDKGSIPDRFSAQQFSDYHSELNMSSLELGDSALYFCASRTAYGYTFGSGTRLTVV.

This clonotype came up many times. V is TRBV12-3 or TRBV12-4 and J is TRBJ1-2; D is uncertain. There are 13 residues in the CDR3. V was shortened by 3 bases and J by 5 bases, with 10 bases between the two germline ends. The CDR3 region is CASSFAQQYGYTF. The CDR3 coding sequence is TGTGCCAGCAGTTTTGCCCAACAGTATGGCTACACCTTC.

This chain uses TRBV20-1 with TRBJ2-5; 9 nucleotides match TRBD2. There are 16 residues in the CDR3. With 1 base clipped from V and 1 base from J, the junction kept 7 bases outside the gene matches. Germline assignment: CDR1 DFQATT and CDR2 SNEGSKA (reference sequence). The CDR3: CSARGGLAGFQETQYF. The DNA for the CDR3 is TGCAGTGCTAGAGGGGGCCTAGCGGGGTTCCAAGAGACCCAGTACTTC.

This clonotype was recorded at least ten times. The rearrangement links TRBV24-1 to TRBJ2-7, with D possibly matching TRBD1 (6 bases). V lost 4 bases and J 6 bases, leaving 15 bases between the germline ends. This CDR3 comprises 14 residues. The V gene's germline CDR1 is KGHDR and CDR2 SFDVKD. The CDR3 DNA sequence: TGTGCCACCAGTGACAGGAGAACAGGGCCCGAGCAGTACTTC. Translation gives CATSDRRTGPEQYF.

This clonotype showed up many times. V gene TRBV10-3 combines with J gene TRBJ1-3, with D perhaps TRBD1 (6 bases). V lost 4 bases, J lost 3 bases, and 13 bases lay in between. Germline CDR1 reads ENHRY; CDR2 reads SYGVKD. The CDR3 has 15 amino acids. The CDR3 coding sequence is TGTGCCATCAGTGTTTCTTCGACAGGTGGAAACACCATATATTTT. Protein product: CAISVSSTGGNTIYF.

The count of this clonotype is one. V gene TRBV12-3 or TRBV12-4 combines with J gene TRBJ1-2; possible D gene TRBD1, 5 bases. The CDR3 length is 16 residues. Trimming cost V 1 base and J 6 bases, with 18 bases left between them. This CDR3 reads CASSLEGRGGRDGYTF. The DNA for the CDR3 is TGTGCCAGCAGTTTAGAGGGACGGGGAGGTAGAGATGGCTACACCTTC.

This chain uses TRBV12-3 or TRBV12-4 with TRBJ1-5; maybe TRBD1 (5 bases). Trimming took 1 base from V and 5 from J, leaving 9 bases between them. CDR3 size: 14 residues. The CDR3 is CASSLVGPHQPQHF. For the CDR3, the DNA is TGTGCCAGCAGTTTAGTGGGGCCCCATCAGCCCCAGCATTTT.